Below are 4 T cell receptor beta chains sequenced from a single sample in a study of T cell repertoires in cytomegalovirus infection. TCRdb re-derived calls from the reads in MiXCR, one entry per CDR3 protein. This sample has about 71,000 distinct CDR3 sequences, with 20% to 25% found just once. Their cognate antigens are unknown. The sample consisted of CD8+ T cells from cultured PBMCs, taken from culture after CMV antigen stimulation. All receptors derive from a human donor in good health (CMV status not recorded). Some clones in this sample may be carry-over from other donors' samples.

V gene TRBV6-1 combines with J gene TRBJ1-2, with D possibly TRBD1 on 5 matching bases. This CDR3 comprises 12 residues. CDR1 MNHNS and CDR2 SASEGT come from the germline V gene. V lost 10 bases to trimming and J lost 4 bases, with 13 bases between them. The CDR3 loop reads CATGQGVYGYTF. CDR3 bases: TGTGCCACTGGTCAGGGTGTCTATGGCTACACCTTC.

The rearrangement links TRBV7-6 to TRBJ1-5, with a tentative D call TRBD1 (5 bases). V lost 5 bases and J 7 bases, leaving 15 bases between the germline ends. This CDR3 has 14 residues. Germline V gives CDR1 SGHVS, CDR2 FNYEAQ. The CDR3 DNA reads as TGTGCCAGCAGCGAACCGGGACTGAACCAGCCCCAGCATTTT. Translation: CASSEPGLNQPQHF.

V usage is TRBV7-2 and J usage is TRBJ2-1; no reliable D call. CDR3 length equals 14 residues. The germline V and J ends were trimmed by 6 bases and 5 bases, with 14 bases remaining between them. The V gene's germline CDR1 is SGHTA and CDR2 FQGNSA. CDR3 nucleotide sequence: TGTGCCAGCAGGCTAGAGCCTTCCCACAATGAGCAGTTCTTC. Its protein is CASRLEPSHNEQFF.

This clonotype has just one count. This chain joins TRBV7-6 and TRBJ1-5; 8 bases line up with TRBD1. The J segment lost 0 bases and the V segment lost 5 bases, leaving 6 bases of the junction unmatched. This CDR3 has 16 amino acids. The germline CDR1 and CDR2 sequences are SGHVS and FNYEAQ. This CDR3 is CASSVGQGYSNQPQHF. Here the CDR3 DNA reads TGTGCCAGCAGCGTAGGACAGGGTTATAGCAATCAGCCCCAGCATTTT.